These 32 T cell receptor beta chains came from one sample sequenced in a study of OX40 agonist ivuxolimab in advanced cancers. The repertoire was sequenced with immunoSEQ multiplex PCR; TCRdb's copy has only in-frame clones and lacks some. The sample has about 62,000 clones, roughly 78% seen once. Sequencing was performed on CD4+ or CD8+ T cells sorted from blood, taken in a trial of the OX40 agonist ivuxolimab. The source is an adult with an advanced solid tumor such as melanoma, head and neck, liver or kidney cancer.

The V and J genes are TRBV6-6 and TRBJ2-7; TRBD2 matches 8 bases. CDR1 and CDR2 (germline): MNHNY, SVGAGI (reference sequence). The CDR3 has 14 residues. V shed 4 bases and J 2 bases; nucleotides not matched to a gene: 4. In DNA, the CDR3 is TGTGCCAGCAGTTTAGCGGGGCTTACCTACGAGCAGTACTTC. It is translated as CASSLAGLTYEQYF.

This chain uses TRBV7-9 with TRBJ2-5, with 10 bases identical to TRBD1. The DNA end is more similar to TRBJ2-7, so the J call may be wrong. This CDR3 has 15 residues. Germline values: CDR1 SEHNR, CDR2 FQNEAQ (reference sequence). The CDR3 spells CASSNRDRGVNEQYF. CDR3 nucleotide sequence: TGTGCCAGCAGCAACCGGGACAGGGGAGTAAACGAGCAGTACTTC.

The rearrangement links TRBV7-9 to TRBJ2-7; D is possibly TRBD1 or TRBD2 (6 bases each). The V end lost 8 bases, the J end lost 2 bases, and 19 bases lay between the germline ends. The CDR3 is made up of 15 amino acids. Germline assignment: CDR1 SEHNR and CDR2 FQNEAQ (reference sequence). The CDR3 DNA reads TGTGCCAGCGGGAGCCGAGGGGGGACTCCCTACGAGCAGTACTTC. Protein: CASGSRGGTPYEQYF.

The DNA for the CDR3 is TGCGCCAGCAGCCAGAGACAGGGTTTCAAGTCTGAAGCTTTCTTT. It yields the protein CASSQRQGFKSEAFF. The V and J genes are TRBV4-3 and TRBJ1-1, with TRBD1 matching over 7 bases. The CDR3 runs to 15 residues. With V trimmed by 3 bases and J by 6 bases, 10 bases remained unmatched. Looked up from germline, CDR1 is LGHNA and CDR2 is YSLEER.

V usage is TRBV7-9 and J usage is TRBJ2-1; 10 nucleotides line up with TRBD2. V gave up 8 bases and J gave up 8 bases; unmatched junction bases: 9. Germline-derived CDR1 and CDR2 are SEHNR and FQNEAQ (reference sequence). CDR3 size: 14 residues. The chain's CDR3 is CASRLAGANYEQFF. Written as DNA, the CDR3 is TGTGCCAGCCGCCTAGCGGGAGCGAACTATGAGCAGTTCTTC.

The chain is built from TRBV6-6 and TRBJ1-2; D is undetermined. The CDR3 covers 14 residues. V was clipped by 0 bases and J by 2 bases, with 7 bases between them. Germline CDR1 is MNHNY and CDR2 is SVGAGI (reference sequence). CDR3 DNA sequence: TGTGCCAGCAGTTACTCAGGCGGGAACTATGGCTACACCTTC. It specifies CASSYSGGNYGYTF.

This clone was found once. The J gene is TRBJ1-4, the V gene TRBV6-5; D gene unclear. Germline-derived CDR1 and CDR2 are MNHEY and SVGAGI. V was clipped by 0 bases and J by 2 bases, with 4 bases between them. The CDR3 runs 14 residues. The CDR3 spells CASSYSTTNEKLFF. The CDR3 DNA reads TGTGCCAGCAGTTACTCGACCACTAATGAAAAACTGTTTTTT.

The V call is TRBV15, the J call TRBJ1-1; 10 nucleotides align to TRBD1. Germline V gene lookup returns CDR1 LNHNV and CDR2 YYDKDF (reference sequence). The CDR3 spans 14 residues. Trimming at V came to 3 bases and at J to 8 bases, leaving 6 bases not matched to a gene. For the CDR3, the DNA is TGTGCCACCAGCAGTGGGACAGGGGCAGCCGAAGCTTTCTTT. Protein: CATSSGTGAAEAFF.

J is TRBJ2-3 and V is TRBV7-3; a weak D match, TRBD2 (6 bases). CDR3 length: 12 amino acids. Germline loops: CDR1 SGHTA, CDR2 FQGTGA. CDR3 DNA sequence: TGTGCATCGGGGGAGGACACAGATACGCAGTATTTT. This translates into CASGEDTDTQYF.

The rearrangement uses TRBV4-2 and TRBJ2-3; 9 bases line up with TRBD2. Germline lookup yields CDR1 LGHNA and CDR2 YNFKEQ. Trimming took 0 bases from V and 6 from J; bases not matched to a gene: 4. The CDR3 is made up of 15 amino acids. CDR3 amino acids: CASSQERGGDDTQYF. The DNA for the CDR3 is TGTGCCAGCAGCCAAGAGCGGGGGGGCGACGATACGCAGTATTTT.

A few counts support this clone. The chain uses TRBV21-1 and TRBJ1-2. TRBV21-1 is a known pseudogene. The CDR3 totals 13 residues. The CDR3 region has the DNA TGTGCCAGCAGCTTTAAGCAGCCGTATGGCTACACCTTC. Translated: CASSFKQPYGYTF.

The J gene is TRBJ2-7, the V gene TRBV29-1; maybe TRBD2 (6 bases). The CDR3 is made up of 12 amino acids. Between the trimmed V and J ends, which lost 0 bases and 9 bases, there was a span of 12 bases. Germline V CDR1 and CDR2: SQVTM, ANQGSEA. CDR3 DNA sequence: TGCAGCGTTGAAGAAGGAGGGTCCGGGCAGTACTTC. This codes for CSVEEGGSGQYF.

V is TRBV9 and J is TRBJ1-3; D is uncertain. In germline, CDR1 is SGDLS, CDR2 YYNGEE. V lost 0 bases and J lost 4, with 5 bases in between. This CDR3 is built from 13 residues. CDR3 in amino acids: CASSVGPGNTIYF. In DNA form, the CDR3 reads TGTGCCAGCAGCGTAGGACCCGGAAACACCATATATTTT. The full variable domain, completed using reference TRBV9 and TRBJ1-3, is DSGVTQTPKHLITATGQRVTLRCSPRSGDLSVYWYQQSLDQGLQFLIQYYNGEERAKGNILERFSAQQFPDLHSELNLSSLELGDSALYFCASSVGPGNTIYFGEGSWLTVV.

Worth noting for this clone: A junction end diverges from the germline sequence, so it may reflect a read error. This chain uses TRBV11-1 with TRBJ2-3, with 9 positions matching TRBD2. CDR3 length: 15 amino acids. Germline assignment: CDR1 SGHAT and CDR2 FQDESV (reference sequence). The CDR3 here is CASSLAGFGTDTQYF. As DNA, the CDR3 is TGTGCCAGCAGCCTAGCGGGGTTCGGCACAGATACGCAGTATTTT. The full variable domain, with the rest looked up from reference TRBV11-1 and TRBJ2-3, is EAEVAQSPRYKITEKSQAVAFWCDPISGHATLYWYRQILGQGPELLVQFQDESVVDDSQLPKDRFSAERLKGVDSTLKIQPAELGDSAMYLCASSLAGFGTDTQYFGPGTRLTVL.

This clone was found many times. This chain uses TRBV6-5 with TRBJ1-1; D uncertain. The V and J ends lost 6 bases and 0 bases respectively, with 8 bases between them. Germline V gene lookup returns CDR1 MNHEY and CDR2 SVGAGI. The CDR3 is 13 amino acids. The CDR3 loop reads CASRGSMNTEAFF. In DNA, the CDR3 is TGTGCCAGCAGGGGTTCGATGAACACTGAAGCTTTCTTT.

V and J are TRBV6-5 and TRBJ2-7; 8 nucleotides agree with TRBD1. This CDR3 has 14 residues. The junction had 9 bases not matched to a gene; V was cut back by 7 bases and J by 4 bases. Germline V gene sequence: CDR1 MNHEY, CDR2 SVGAGI. The DNA for the CDR3 is TGTGCCAGCACCCCCCCGGGACAGGCTTACGAGCAGTACTTC. This encodes CASTPPGQAYEQYF.

The chain has TRBV28 and TRBJ2-1, with D uncertain. The CDR3 runs 16 residues. V dropped 9 bases and J dropped 4 bases, with 22 bases sitting between them. Germline V lookup: CDR1 MDHEN, CDR2 SYDVKM. This CDR3 is CASETKRYEKYNEQFF. DNA of the CDR3: TGTGCCAGTGAAACGAAAAGATACGAAAAATACAATGAGCAGTTCTTC. Based on the CDR3 plus reference TRBV28 and TRBJ2-1, the full variable domain is DVKVTQSSRYLVKRTGEKVFLECVQDMDHENMFWYRQDPGLGLRLIYFSYDVKMKEKGDIPEGYSVSREKKERFSLILESASTNQTSMYLCASETKRYEKYNEQFFGPGTRLTVL.

The rearrangement joins TRBV27 to TRBJ2-1, with TRBD2 matching 7 bases. There are 15 residues in the CDR3. Unmatched junction bases numbered 8, after V lost 3 bases and J lost 6 bases. Germline V gene lookup returns CDR1 MNHEY and CDR2 SMNVEV (reference sequence). The CDR3: CASSFSPGGSNEQFF. DNA of the CDR3: TGTGCCAGCAGTTTCTCTCCCGGGGGGAGCAATGAGCAGTTCTTC.

V is TRBV7-9 and J is TRBJ1-2; possibly TRBD1 for D (5 bases). V was clipped by 1 base and J by 7 bases, with 22 bases between them. There are 17 residues in the CDR3. Germline V lookup: CDR1 SEHNR, CDR2 FQNEAQ (reference sequence). CDR3 in DNA: TGTGCCAGCAGCTTAGAGGGAGACGGAGGGGAGAGGTTTGGCTACACCTTC. It codes for CASSLEGDGGERFGYTF.

This chain joins TRBV18 and TRBJ2-7; D gene unclear. The CDR3 extends over 15 amino acids. V gave up 0 bases and J gave up 2 bases, with 11 bases separating them. Germline lookup yields CDR1 KGHSH and CDR2 LQKENI. In nucleotides, the CDR3 is TGTGCCAGCTCACCACCGCGTCGGGCCGCCTACGAGCAGTACTTC. Residues: CASSPPRRAAYEQYF.

The chain joins TRBV6-1 to TRBJ1-6, with 11 bases that match TRBD1. This CDR3 has 15 amino acids. Per the germline V gene, CDR1 is MNHNS and CDR2 is SASEGT. The V gene end was trimmed by 6 bases and the J gene end by 6 bases; junction bases not matched to a gene: 4. CDR3 residues: CASRLGQGGNSPLHF. CDR3 coding DNA: TGTGCCAGCAGGCTGGGACAGGGGGGTAATTCACCCCTCCACTTT.

The chain links TRBV10-3 to TRBJ1-2; 8 nucleotides match TRBD1. The CDR3 has 16 residues. Losses at the gene ends were 6 bases for V and 5 bases for J; bases not matched to a gene: 14. Germline CDR1 reads ENHRY; CDR2 reads SYGVKD. The DNA of the CDR3 is TGTGCCATCAGCCCCGGTAGTATGAGGACAGGGTATGGCTACACCTTC. It translates to CAISPGSMRTGYGYTF.

This clone is labeled medium-sized (0.01 to 0.1%). The V gene is TRBV10-3, the J gene TRBJ2-7, with TRBD1 identical over 11 bases. The V and J ends lost 0 bases and 5 bases, in that order; junction bases with no gene match: 6. The V gene's germline CDR1 is ENHRY and CDR2 SYGVKD. CDR3 length: 16 amino acids. The CDR3 sequence: CAISESRGQGVNEQYF. The CDR3 DNA reads TGTGCCATCAGTGAGTCGAGGGGACAGGGGGTAAACGAGCAGTACTTC.

The chain combines TRBV20-1 with TRBJ2-5; D is unresolved. Germline lookup yields CDR1 DFQATT and CDR2 SNEGSKA (reference sequence). The CDR3 sequence is 10 residues long. V dropped 6 bases and J dropped 9 bases, with 11 bases sitting between them. The CDR3, as DNA: TGCAGTGCCGGCCTTATGGCCCAGTACTTC. Translation gives CSAGLMAQYF.

This chain links TRBV19 with TRBJ1-1; D perhaps matches TRBD1 (5 bases). The ends were cut back, 3 bases at V and 1 base at J, with 12 bases in the middle. Per the germline V gene, CDR1 is LNHDA and CDR2 is SQIVND (reference sequence). CDR3 length equals 15 residues. The chain's CDR3 is CASSMGGRENTEAFF. DNA for the CDR3: TGTGCCAGTAGTATGGGGGGACGGGAGAACACTGAAGCTTTCTTT.

This clone was counted a single time. The chain employs TRBV16 and TRBJ1-4; unclear D gene. From germline, CDR1 is KGHSY and CDR2 FQNENV. Trimming pared 4 bases from V and 7 bases from J, leaving 7 bases between. The CDR3 runs 12 residues. CDR3 DNA: TGTGCCAGCAGCCGCGGTAGTGAAAAACTGTTTTTT. This codes for CASSRGSEKLFF.

The chain recombines TRBV5-1 with TRBJ2-4, with D maybe TRBD1 (7 bases). Trimming took off 0 bases at V and 4 bases at J, with 14 bases between the two ends. The CDR3 spans 16 residues. Germline CDR1 and CDR2: SGHRS and YFSETQ. This CDR3 is CASSLAGGDSKNIQYF. The CDR3 DNA sequence: TGCGCCAGCAGCTTGGCGGGCGGGGACAGTAAAAACATTCAGTACTTC.

The chain carries TRBV7-6 and TRBJ1-5; no reliable D call. The CDR3 totals 13 residues. From germline, CDR1 is SGHVS and CDR2 FNYEAQ. V lost 2 bases and J lost 7, with 9 bases in between. The CDR3: CASSLLVGQPQHF. The CDR3 bases are TGTGCCAGCAGCTTATTGGTTGGGCAGCCCCAGCATTTT.

In DNA form, the CDR3 reads TGTGCCAGTGGGCAGGGGCTCCTACGCGAGCAGTACTTC. Protein product: CASGQGLLREQYF. This sequence joins TRBV11-2 and TRBJ2-7; D possibly corresponds to TRBD1 (6 bases). Germline values: CDR1 SGHAT, CDR2 FQNNGV. Trimming removed 9 bases at V and 6 bases at J, with 18 bases between. The CDR3 is 13 amino acids.

The chain has TRBV11-3 and TRBJ2-2, with a possible D match to TRBD2 (6 bases). Germline V gene lookup returns CDR1 SGHNT and CDR2 YENEEA. This CDR3 is built from 17 residues. V lost 5 bases to trimming and J lost 0 bases, with 16 bases between them. This CDR3 reads CASSPYRESPNTGELFF. Written as DNA, the CDR3 is TGTGCCAGCAGCCCCTACCGGGAGTCCCCGAACACCGGGGAGCTGTTTTTT. The full variable domain, its missing parts supplied by reference TRBV11-3 and TRBJ2-2, is EAGVVQSPRYKIIEKKQPVAFWCNPISGHNTLYWYLQNLGQGPELLIRYENEEAVDDSQLPKDRFSAERLKGVDSTLKIQPAELGDSAVYLCASSPYRESPNTGELFFGEGSRLTVL.

This clone was found a few times. The CDR3 DNA follows: TGTGCCAGCTCACTGGGAATCGGACCAGATACGCAGTATTTT. This encodes CASSLGIGPDTQYF. The chain has TRBV18 and TRBJ2-3; D remains unclear. CDR1 is KGHSH and CDR2 is LQKENI in the germline V gene. The CDR3 is made up of 14 amino acids. Trimming cost V 4 bases and J 4 bases, with 12 bases left between them.

The chain carries TRBV7-9 and TRBJ1-4; 7 bases are a match to TRBD1. Germline CDR1 reads SEHNR; CDR2 reads FQNEAQ (reference sequence). V shed 5 bases, J shed 7 bases, and the junction held 10 bases outside the gene matches. This CDR3 spans 15 amino acids. CDR3 in DNA: TGTGCCAGCAGCCCAACAGGGGCTGGGGGTGAAAAACTGTTTTTT. This gives the protein CASSPTGAGGEKLFF.